This T cell receptor (beta chain) was sequenced during a study of early T cells in non-severe SARS-CoV-2 infection. Across the study: Sequencing targeted bulk RNA from unsorted whole blood, leaving chains unpaired. Findings of the study overall: Clonotype matching in VDJdb favored anti-spike CD8 responses and did not capture private and CD4 specificities.

This clonotype was detected many times. Its target is unknown. Individually, cDNA molecules had unique molecular identifiers attached to them. From the 5' RACE reads, TCRdb called clonotypes with MiXCR, one entry per CDR3 protein. The data hold 55,000 to 70,000 distinct CDR3 sequences, with just under 5% observed a single time. Trimming pared 7 bases from V and 1 base from J, leaving 9 bases between. The CDR3 runs 13 residues. In germline, CDR1 is LNHDA, CDR2 SQIVND (reference sequence). What was sequenced was whole blood. The genes are TRBV19 and TRBJ2-3, with D hard to call. The clonotype originates from an adult who was a healthcare worker with PCR-confirmed SARS-CoV-2 infection or an uninfected control (not recorded which). Written as DNA, the CDR3 is TGTGCCAGTACCTTTTCTCGCACAGATACGCAGTATTTT. This sequence encodes CASTFSRTDTQYF.